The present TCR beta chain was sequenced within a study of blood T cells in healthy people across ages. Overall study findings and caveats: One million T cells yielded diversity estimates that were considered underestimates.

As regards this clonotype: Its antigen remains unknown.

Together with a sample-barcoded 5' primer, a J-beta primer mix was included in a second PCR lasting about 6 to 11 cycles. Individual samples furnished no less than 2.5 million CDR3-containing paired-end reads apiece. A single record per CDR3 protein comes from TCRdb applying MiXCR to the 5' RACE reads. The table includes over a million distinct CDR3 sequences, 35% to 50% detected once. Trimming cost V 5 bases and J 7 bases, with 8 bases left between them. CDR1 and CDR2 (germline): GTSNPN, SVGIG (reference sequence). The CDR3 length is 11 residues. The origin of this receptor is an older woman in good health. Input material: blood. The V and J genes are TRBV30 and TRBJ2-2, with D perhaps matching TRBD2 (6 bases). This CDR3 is CAWGGGGELFF. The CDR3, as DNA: TGTGCCTGGGGGGGAGGCGGGGAGCTGTTTTTT.